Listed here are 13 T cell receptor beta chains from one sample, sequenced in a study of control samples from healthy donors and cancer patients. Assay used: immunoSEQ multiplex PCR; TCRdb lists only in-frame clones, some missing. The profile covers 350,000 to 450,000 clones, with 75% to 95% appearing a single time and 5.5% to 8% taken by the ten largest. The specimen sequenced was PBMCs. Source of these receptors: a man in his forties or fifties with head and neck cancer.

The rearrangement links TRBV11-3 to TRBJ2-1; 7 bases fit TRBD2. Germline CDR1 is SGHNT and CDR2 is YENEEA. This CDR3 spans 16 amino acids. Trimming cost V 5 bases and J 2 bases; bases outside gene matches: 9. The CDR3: CASSPFSGTAYNEQFF. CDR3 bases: TGTGCCAGCAGCCCGTTCAGCGGGACGGCCTACAATGAGCAGTTCTTC. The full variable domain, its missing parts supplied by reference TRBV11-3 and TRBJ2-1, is EAGVVQSPRYKIIEKKQPVAFWCNPISGHNTLYWYLQNLGQGPELLIRYENEEAVDDSQLPKDRFSAERLKGVDSTLKIQPAELGDSAVYLCASSPFSGTAYNEQFFGPGTRLTVL.

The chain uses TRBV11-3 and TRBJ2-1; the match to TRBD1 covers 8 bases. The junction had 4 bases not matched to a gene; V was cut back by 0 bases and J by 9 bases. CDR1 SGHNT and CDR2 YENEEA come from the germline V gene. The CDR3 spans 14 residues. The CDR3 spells CASSLEGTGGEQFF. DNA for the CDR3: TGTGCCAGCAGCTTAGAAGGGACAGGAGGTGAGCAGTTCTTC.

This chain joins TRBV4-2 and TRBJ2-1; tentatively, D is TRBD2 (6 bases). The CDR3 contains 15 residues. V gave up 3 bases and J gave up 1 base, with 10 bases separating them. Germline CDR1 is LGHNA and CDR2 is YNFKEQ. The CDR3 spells CASSHPGLSYNEQFF. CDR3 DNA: TGTGCCAGCAGCCATCCGGGACTGTCCTACAATGAGCAGTTCTTC.

CDR3 residues: CASSSGQGWDTEAFF. The CDR3 DNA follows: TGTGCCAGCAGTTCGGGACAGGGATGGGACACTGAAGCTTTCTTT. This chain connects TRBV5-6 to TRBJ1-1, with 9 bases lining up with TRBD1. Germline trimming cut 5 bases from V and 3 bases from J; bases unmatched to any gene: 8. The CDR3 consists of 15 residues. The V gene's germline CDR1 is SGHDT and CDR2 YYEEEE.

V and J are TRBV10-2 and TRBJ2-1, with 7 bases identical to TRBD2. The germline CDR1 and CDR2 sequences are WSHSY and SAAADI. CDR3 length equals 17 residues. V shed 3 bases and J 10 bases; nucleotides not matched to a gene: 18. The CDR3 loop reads CASSEGRRGGTIAEQFF. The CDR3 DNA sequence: TGCGCCAGCAGTGAAGGGCGACGCGGGGGAACAATAGCAGAGCAGTTCTTC.

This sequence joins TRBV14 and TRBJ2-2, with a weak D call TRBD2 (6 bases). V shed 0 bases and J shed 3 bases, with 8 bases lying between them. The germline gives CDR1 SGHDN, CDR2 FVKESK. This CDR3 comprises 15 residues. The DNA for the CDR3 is TGTGCCAGCAGCCAAGATACGGGGGACACCGGGGAGCTGTTTTTT. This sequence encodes CASSQDTGDTGELFF. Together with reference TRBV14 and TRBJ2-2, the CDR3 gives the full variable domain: EAGVTQFPSHSVIEKGQTVTLRCDPISGHDNLYWYRRVMGKEIKFLLHFVKESKQDESGMPNNRFLAERTGGTYSTLKVQPAELEDSGVYFCASSQDTGDTGELFFGEGSRLTVL.

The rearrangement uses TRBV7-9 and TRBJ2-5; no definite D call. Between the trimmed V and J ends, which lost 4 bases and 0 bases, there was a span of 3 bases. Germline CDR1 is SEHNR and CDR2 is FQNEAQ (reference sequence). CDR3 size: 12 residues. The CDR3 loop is CASSYHQETQYF. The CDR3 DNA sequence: TGTGCCAGCAGCTACCACCAAGAGACCCAGTACTTC. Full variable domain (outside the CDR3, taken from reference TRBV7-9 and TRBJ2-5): DTGVSQNPRHKITKRGQNVTFRCDPISEHNRLYWYRQTLGQGPEFLTYFQNEAQLEKSRLLSDRFSAERPKGSFSTLEIQRTEQGDSAMYLCASSYHQETQYFGPGTRLLVL.

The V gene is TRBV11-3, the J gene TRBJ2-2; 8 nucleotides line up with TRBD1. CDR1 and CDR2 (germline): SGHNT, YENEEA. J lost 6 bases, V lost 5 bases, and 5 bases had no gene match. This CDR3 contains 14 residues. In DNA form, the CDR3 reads TGTGCCAGCAGCCAAAGGACAGGGCCCGGGGAGCTGTTTTTT. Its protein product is CASSQRTGPGELFF.

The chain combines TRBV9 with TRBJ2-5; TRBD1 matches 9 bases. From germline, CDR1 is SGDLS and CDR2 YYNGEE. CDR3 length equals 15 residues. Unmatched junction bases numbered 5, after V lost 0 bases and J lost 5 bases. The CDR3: CASSVAGQGGETQYF. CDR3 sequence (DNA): TGTGCCAGCAGCGTAGCGGGACAGGGAGGGGAGACCCAGTACTTC.

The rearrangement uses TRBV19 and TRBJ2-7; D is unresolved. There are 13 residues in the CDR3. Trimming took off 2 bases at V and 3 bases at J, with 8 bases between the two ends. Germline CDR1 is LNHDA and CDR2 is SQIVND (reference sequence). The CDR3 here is CASSIQANYEQYF. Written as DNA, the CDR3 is TGTGCCAGTAGTATACAGGCAAACTACGAGCAGTACTTC.

CDR3 protein: CASWGVTEAFF. The CDR3 DNA reads TGTGCCAGTTGGGGGGTCACTGAAGCTTTCTTT. The chain couples TRBV2 to TRBJ1-1; D might be TRBD1 (5 bases). This CDR3 spans 11 amino acids. V was trimmed by 9 bases and J by 4 bases, leaving 9 bases between them. CDR1 and CDR2 (germline): SNHLY, FYNNEI.

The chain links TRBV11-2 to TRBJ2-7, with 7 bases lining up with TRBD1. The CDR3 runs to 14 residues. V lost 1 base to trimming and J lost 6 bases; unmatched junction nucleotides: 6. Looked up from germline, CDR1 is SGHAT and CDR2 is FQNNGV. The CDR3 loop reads CASSLGQGEAEQYF. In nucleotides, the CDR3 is TGTGCCAGCAGCTTAGGACAGGGCGAGGCCGAGCAGTACTTC.

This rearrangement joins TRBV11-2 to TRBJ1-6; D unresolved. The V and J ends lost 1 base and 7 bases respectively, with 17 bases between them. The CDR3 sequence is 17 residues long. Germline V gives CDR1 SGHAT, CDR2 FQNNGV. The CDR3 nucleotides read TGTGCCAGCAGCTTAGTGGTCGGCAGAACGCTAAATTCACCCCTCCACTTT. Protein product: CASSLVVGRTLNSPLHF.